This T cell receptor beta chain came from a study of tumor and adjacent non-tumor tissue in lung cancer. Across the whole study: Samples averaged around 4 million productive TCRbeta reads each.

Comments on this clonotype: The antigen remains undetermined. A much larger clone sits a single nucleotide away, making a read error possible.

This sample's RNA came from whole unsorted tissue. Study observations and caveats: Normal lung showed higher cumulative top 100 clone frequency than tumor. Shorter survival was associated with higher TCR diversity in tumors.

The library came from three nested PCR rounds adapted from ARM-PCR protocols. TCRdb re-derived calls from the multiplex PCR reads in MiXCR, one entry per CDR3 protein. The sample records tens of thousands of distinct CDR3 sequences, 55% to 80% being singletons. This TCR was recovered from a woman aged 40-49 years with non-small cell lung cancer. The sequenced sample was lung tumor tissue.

Here the CDR3 DNA reads TGTTCCAGCAGTTTCGCGAACACTGAAGCTTTCTTT. Its translation: CSSSFANTEAFF. The chain joins TRBV28 to TRBJ1-1; D remains ambiguous. The CDR3 length is 12 residues. Germline values: CDR1 MDHEN, CDR2 SYDVKM.